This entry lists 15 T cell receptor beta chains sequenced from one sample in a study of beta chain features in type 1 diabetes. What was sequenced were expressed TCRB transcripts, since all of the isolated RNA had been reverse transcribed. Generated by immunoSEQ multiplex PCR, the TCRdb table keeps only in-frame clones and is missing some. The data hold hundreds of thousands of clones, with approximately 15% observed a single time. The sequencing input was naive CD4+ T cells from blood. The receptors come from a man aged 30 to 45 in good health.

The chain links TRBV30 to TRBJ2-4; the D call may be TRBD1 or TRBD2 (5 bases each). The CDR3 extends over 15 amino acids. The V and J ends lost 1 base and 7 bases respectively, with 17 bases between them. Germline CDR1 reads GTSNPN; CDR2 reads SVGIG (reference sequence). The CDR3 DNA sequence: TGTGCCTGGAGTGCCGGACTGACCAAGGGGAACATTCAGTACTTC. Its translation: CAWSAGLTKGNIQYF. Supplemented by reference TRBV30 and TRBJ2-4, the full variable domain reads SQTIHQWPATLVQPVGSPLSLECTVEGTSNPNLYWYRQAAGRGLQLLFYSVGIGQISSEVPQNLSASRPQDRQFILSSKKLLLSDSGFYLCAWSAGLTKGNIQYFGAGTRLSVL.

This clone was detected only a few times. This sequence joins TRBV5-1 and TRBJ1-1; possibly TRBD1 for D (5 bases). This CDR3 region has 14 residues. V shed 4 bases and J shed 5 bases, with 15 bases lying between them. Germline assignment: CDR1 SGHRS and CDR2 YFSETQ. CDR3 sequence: CASSPDGGKTEAFF. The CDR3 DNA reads TGCGCCAGCAGCCCGGACGGGGGTAAGACTGAAGCTTTCTTT.

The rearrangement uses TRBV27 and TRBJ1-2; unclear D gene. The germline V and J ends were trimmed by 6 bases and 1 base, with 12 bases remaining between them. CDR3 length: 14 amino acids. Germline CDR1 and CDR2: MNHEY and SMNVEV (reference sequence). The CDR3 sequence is CASRTSGDNYGYTF. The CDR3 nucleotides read TGTGCCAGCAGGACATCGGGCGATAACTATGGCTACACCTTC.

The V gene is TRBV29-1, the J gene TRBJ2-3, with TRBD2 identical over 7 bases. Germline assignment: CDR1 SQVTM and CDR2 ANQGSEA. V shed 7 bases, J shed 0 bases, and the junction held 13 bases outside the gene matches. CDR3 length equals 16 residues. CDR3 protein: CSALAAPGGSTDTQYF. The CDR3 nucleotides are TGCAGCGCCCTCGCGGCCCCGGGAGGAAGCACAGATACGCAGTATTTT.

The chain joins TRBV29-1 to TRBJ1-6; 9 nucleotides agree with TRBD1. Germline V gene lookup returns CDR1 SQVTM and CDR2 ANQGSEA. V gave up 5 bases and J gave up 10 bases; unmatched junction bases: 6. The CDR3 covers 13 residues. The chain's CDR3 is CSVPGTGKSPLHF. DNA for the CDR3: TGCAGCGTTCCCGGGACAGGGAAATCACCCCTCCACTTT.

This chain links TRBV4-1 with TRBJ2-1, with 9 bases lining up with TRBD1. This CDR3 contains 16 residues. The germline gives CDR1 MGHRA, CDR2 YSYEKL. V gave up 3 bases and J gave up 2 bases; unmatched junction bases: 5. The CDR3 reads CASSHQGTGTYNEQFF. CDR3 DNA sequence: TGCGCCAGCAGCCACCAAGGGACAGGGACCTACAATGAGCAGTTCTTC.

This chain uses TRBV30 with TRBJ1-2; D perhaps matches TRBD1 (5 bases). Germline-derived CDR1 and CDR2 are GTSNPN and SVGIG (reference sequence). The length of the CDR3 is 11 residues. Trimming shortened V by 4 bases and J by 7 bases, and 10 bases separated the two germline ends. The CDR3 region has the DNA TGTGCCTGGATAGAAGGGACTGGCTACACCTTC. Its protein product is CAWIEGTGYTF.

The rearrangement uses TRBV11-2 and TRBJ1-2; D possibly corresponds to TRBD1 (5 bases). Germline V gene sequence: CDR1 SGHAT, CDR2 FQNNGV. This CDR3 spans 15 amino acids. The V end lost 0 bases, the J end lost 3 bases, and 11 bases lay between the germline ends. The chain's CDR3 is CASSLEAQGDYGYTF. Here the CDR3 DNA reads TGTGCCAGCAGCTTAGAAGCCCAGGGAGACTATGGCTACACCTTC.

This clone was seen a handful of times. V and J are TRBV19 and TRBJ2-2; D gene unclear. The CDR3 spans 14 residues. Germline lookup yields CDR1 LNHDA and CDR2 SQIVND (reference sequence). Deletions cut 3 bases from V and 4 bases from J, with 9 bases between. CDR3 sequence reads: CASSIGPTTGELFF. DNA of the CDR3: TGTGCCAGTAGTATCGGGCCGACCACCGGGGAGCTGTTTTTT.

In DNA, the CDR3 is TGTGCCAGCTCACTGGGGACTAGCGGGACCTACGAGCAGTACGTC. Its protein product is CASSLGTSGTYEQYV. The chain couples TRBV18 to TRBJ2-7; 13 bases are shared with TRBD2. Germline lookup yields CDR1 KGHSH and CDR2 LQKENI. V lost 4 bases to trimming and J lost 2 bases; unmatched junction nucleotides: 2. The CDR3 length is 15 residues.

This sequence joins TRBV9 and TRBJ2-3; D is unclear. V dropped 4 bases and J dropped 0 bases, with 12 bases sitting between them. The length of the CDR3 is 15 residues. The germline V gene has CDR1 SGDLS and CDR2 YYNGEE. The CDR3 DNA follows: TGTGCCAGCAGCCCAGCCCTAACTAGCACAGATACGCAGTATTTT. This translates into CASSPALTSTDTQYF.

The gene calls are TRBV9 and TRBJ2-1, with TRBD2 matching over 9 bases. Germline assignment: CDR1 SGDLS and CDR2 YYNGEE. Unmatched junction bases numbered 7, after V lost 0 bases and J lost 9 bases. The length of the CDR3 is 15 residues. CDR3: CASSVGPREGREQFF. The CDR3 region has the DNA TGTGCCAGCAGCGTAGGCCCGCGGGAGGGGCGTGAGCAGTTCTTC.

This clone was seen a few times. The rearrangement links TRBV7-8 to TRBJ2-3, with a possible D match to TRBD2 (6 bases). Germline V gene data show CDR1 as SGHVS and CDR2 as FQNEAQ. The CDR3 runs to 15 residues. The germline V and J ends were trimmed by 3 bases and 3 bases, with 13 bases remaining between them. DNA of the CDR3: TGTGCCAGCAGCTTGGCGGGAATTCGTACAGATACGCAGTATTTT. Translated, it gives CASSLAGIRTDTQYF.

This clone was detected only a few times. The CDR3 spells CASRAALKPGYTF. DNA for the CDR3: TGTGCCAGCAGGGCTGCTTTAAAGCCGGGCTACACCTTC. The J gene is TRBJ1-2, the V gene TRBV2; no definite D call. Germline-derived CDR1 and CDR2 are SNHLY and FYNNEI. The CDR3 runs to 13 residues. Trimming took 6 bases from V and 8 from J, leaving 16 bases between them. Based on the CDR3 plus reference TRBV2 and TRBJ1-2, the full variable domain is EPEVTQTPSHQVTQMGQEVILRCVPISNHLYFYWYRQILGQKVEFLVSFYNNEISEKSEIFDDQFSVERPDGSNFTLKIRSTKLEDSAMYFCASRAALKPGYTFGSGTRLTVV.

The CDR3 protein is CASSFGTGRAQETQYF. CDR3 in DNA: TGCGCCAGCAGCTTTGGGACAGGGAGAGCCCAAGAGACCCAGTACTTC. The V call is TRBV5-1, the J call TRBJ2-5, with 9 bases that match TRBD1. Trimming took 2 bases from V and 1 from J; bases not matched to a gene: 6. CDR1 and CDR2 from the germline V gene are SGHRS and YFSETQ. The length of the CDR3 is 16 residues.